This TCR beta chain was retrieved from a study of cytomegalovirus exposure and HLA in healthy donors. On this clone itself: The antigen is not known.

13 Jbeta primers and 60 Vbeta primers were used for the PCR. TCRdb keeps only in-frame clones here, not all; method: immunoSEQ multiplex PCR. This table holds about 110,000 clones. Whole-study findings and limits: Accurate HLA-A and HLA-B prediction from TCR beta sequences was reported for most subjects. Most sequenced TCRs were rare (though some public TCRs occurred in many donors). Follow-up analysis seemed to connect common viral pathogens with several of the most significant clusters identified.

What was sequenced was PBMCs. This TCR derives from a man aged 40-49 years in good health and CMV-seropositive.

Here the CDR3 reads CAWSLGGGPTDTQYF. The CDR3 DNA reads TGTGCCTGGAGCCTCGGGGGGGGGCCCACAGATACGCAGTATTTT. The chain carries TRBV30 and TRBJ2-3, with TRBD2 matching 8 bases. This CDR3 region has 15 residues. CDR1 and CDR2 from the germline V gene are GTSNPN and SVGIG (reference sequence). Trimming removed 3 bases from V and 2 bases from J; junction bases left unmatched: 7. The whole variable domain, filled in from reference TRBV30 and TRBJ2-3, reads SQTIHQWPATLVQPVGSPLSLECTVEGTSNPNLYWYRQAAGRGLQLLFYSVGIGQISSEVPQNLSASRPQDRQFILSSKKLLLSDSGFYLCAWSLGGGPTDTQYFGPGTRLTVL.